A single T cell receptor beta chain is shown here with its context. This entry is derived from a study of T cell responses to AZD1222 COVID-19 vaccine. Here immunoSEQ multiplex PCR was the method, and the copy in TCRdb shows in-frame clones only, minus some. The sample records around 150,000 clones, approximately 90% being singletons. The TCR sequence derives from an adult in good health. Sample: peripheral blood, taken on day 0 of AZD1222 vaccination.

The CDR3 DNA sequence: TGTGCCAGCAGTTCCCCCGGGGTCCCAAATGAAAAACTGTTTTTT. Amino acid sequence: CASSSPGVPNEKLFF. The genes are TRBV28 and TRBJ1-4; D ambiguous. From germline, CDR1 is MDHEN and CDR2 SYDVKM. Trimming removed 4 bases from V and 5 bases from J, with 14 bases in between. There are 15 residues in the CDR3.